This passage covers 25 T cell receptor beta chains from one sample sequenced in a study of cytomegalovirus exposure and HLA in healthy donors. Assay used: immunoSEQ multiplex PCR; TCRdb lists only in-frame clones, some missing. This sample yields 200,000 to 300,000 clones, of which approximately 83% are seen a single time; 1.2% belongs to the top ten. The sample taken for sequencing was PBMCs. These receptors all come from a woman in her 30s in good health and CMV-seropositive.

This chain joins TRBV5-1 and TRBJ2-3, with D unresolved. Germline V gene data show CDR1 as SGHRS and CDR2 as YFSETQ. V lost 7 bases and J 1 base, leaving 13 bases between the germline ends. There are 14 residues in the CDR3. CDR3 protein: CASCTEQRTDTQYF. CDR3 in DNA: TGCGCCAGCTGTACTGAACAGCGCACAGATACGCAGTATTTT.

This clone has a single count. This chain links TRBV4-1 with TRBJ1-5; 8 bases are shared with TRBD1. The CDR3 loop spans 16 amino acids. Germline V gene sequence: CDR1 MGHRA, CDR2 YSYEKL. J gave up 7 bases and V 6 bases, and 14 bases lay outside the gene matches. This CDR3 reads CASSHGGQGIGQPQHF. DNA for the CDR3: TGCGCCAGCAGTCATGGCGGACAGGGTATAGGGCAGCCCCAGCATTTT.

This clone has just one count. The chain links TRBV2 to TRBJ1-5; TRBD1 is a possible D gene (6 bases). Germline V gives CDR1 SNHLY, CDR2 FYNNEI. The germline V and J ends were trimmed by 4 bases and 11 bases, with 18 bases remaining between them. The length of the CDR3 is 14 residues. The CDR3 sequence: CASSVDSSIRSQHF. The DNA of the CDR3 is TGTGCCAGCAGTGTGGACAGTTCAATCAGGTCCCAGCATTTT.

The rearrangement uses TRBV7-9 and TRBJ2-7, with 7 bases lining up with TRBD1. CDR3 size: 14 residues. With 5 bases clipped from V and 3 bases from J, the junction kept 7 bases outside the gene matches. CDR1 SEHNR and CDR2 FQNEAQ come from the germline V gene (reference sequence). The CDR3, as DNA: TGTGCCAGCAGCCCAAACCGGGACAGCTACGAGCAGTACTTC. Amino acids: CASSPNRDSYEQYF.

The chain carries TRBV6-6 and TRBJ2-5, with TRBD1 as a possible D gene (6 bases). The CDR3 length is 14 residues. V was shortened by 0 bases and J by 4 bases, with 9 bases between the two germline ends. CDR1 is MNHNY and CDR2 is SVGAGI in the germline V gene (reference sequence). CDR3 in amino acids: CASSYSDSRETQYF. The CDR3 bases are TGTGCCAGCAGTTACTCGGACAGTAGAGAGACCCAGTACTTC.

This chain uses TRBV5-1 with TRBJ1-2; TRBD1 agrees at 9 bases. J was trimmed by 0 bases and V by 4 bases; bases with no gene match: 7. The CDR3 has 16 residues. The V gene's germline CDR1 is SGHRS and CDR2 YFSETQ. In nucleotides, the CDR3 is TGCGCCAGCAGCCCGGGGACAGGGATTGCTAACTATGGCTACACCTTC. It codes for CASSPGTGIANYGYTF.

The chain is built from TRBV11-3 and TRBJ1-5; no clear D. Trimming cost V 0 bases and J 5 bases, with 5 bases left between them. From germline, CDR1 is SGHNT and CDR2 YENEEA. This CDR3 region has 13 residues. The CDR3 nucleotides are TGTGCCAGCAGCTTAGAGTCGGATCAGCCCCAGCATTTT. This gives the protein CASSLESDQPQHF.

This clone has more than one count but fewer than ten. The V call is TRBV6-6, the J call TRBJ1-5; TRBD1 is a possible D gene (5 bases). CDR1 is MNHNY and CDR2 is SVGAGI in the germline V gene (reference sequence). CDR3 length: 15 amino acids. V shed 3 bases and J shed 6 bases, with 15 bases lying between them. DNA for the CDR3: TGTGCCAGCAGTTATGGTTCAGGGCAGGGTCAGCCCCAGCATTTT. This codes for CASSYGSGQGQPQHF.

V gene TRBV19 combines with J gene TRBJ1-5; D possibly corresponds to TRBD1 (6 bases). The V end lost 6 bases, the J end lost 2 bases, and 14 bases lay between the germline ends. The CDR3 is made up of 15 amino acids. From germline, CDR1 is LNHDA and CDR2 SQIVND (reference sequence). DNA for the CDR3: TGTGCCAGTAGCCTCTCCCCAGGGGGCAATCAGCCCCAGCATTTT. This codes for CASSLSPGGNQPQHF.

This clone appeared a few times. V is TRBV5-1 and J is TRBJ2-7; 8 bases match TRBD1. The germline V gene has CDR1 SGHRS and CDR2 YFSETQ. This CDR3 has 16 amino acids. Losses at the gene ends were 0 bases for V and 0 bases for J; bases not matched to a gene: 5. The CDR3 loop is CASSLDWDRSSYEQYF. DNA for the CDR3: TGCGCCAGCAGCTTGGACTGGGACAGGAGCTCCTACGAGCAGTACTTC.

The chain joins TRBV5-1 to TRBJ2-2; TRBD1 might be the D (6 bases). Trimming cost V 2 bases and J 0 bases, with 8 bases left between them. Germline lookup yields CDR1 SGHRS and CDR2 YFSETQ. The CDR3 has 15 amino acids. The CDR3 is CASSFDRPNTGELFF. The CDR3 nucleotides read TGCGCCAGCAGCTTCGACAGGCCGAACACCGGGGAGCTGTTTTTT.

The CDR3 protein is CASSADRAGGSYNEQFF. As DNA, the CDR3 is TGTGCCAGCAGCGCCGACCGGGCAGGGGGCTCCTACAATGAGCAGTTCTTC. J is TRBJ2-1 and V is TRBV9; 7 bases agree with TRBD1. Per germline, CDR1 SGDLS and CDR2 YYNGEE. The CDR3 extends over 17 amino acids. The trim removed 3 bases at V and 0 bases at J, leaving 9 bases unmatched.

The chain combines TRBV5-1 with TRBJ1-3; TRBD1 aligns across 8 bases. The V gene's germline CDR1 is SGHRS and CDR2 YFSETQ. Germline trimming cut 4 bases from V and 7 bases from J; bases unmatched to any gene: 16. This CDR3 has 17 amino acids. CDR3 coding DNA: TGCGCCAGCAGCCTTTCCCCGATAGGACAGGGAGACAACACCATATATTTT. Translation: CASSLSPIGQGDNTIYF.

V gene TRBV6-5 combines with J gene TRBJ1-2; 11 positions match TRBD1. J gave up 3 bases and V 2 bases, and 2 bases lay outside the gene matches. CDR1 and CDR2 (germline): MNHEY, SVGAGI. This CDR3 is 15 amino acids long. CDR3 sequence reads: CASSYTGQGDYGYTF. The CDR3 nucleotides are TGTGCCAGCAGTTACACGGGACAGGGGGACTATGGCTACACCTTC.

The chain carries TRBV5-4 and TRBJ1-3; D is uncertain. Per germline, CDR1 SGHNT and CDR2 YYREEE (reference sequence). The CDR3 has 15 amino acids. Trimming removed 1 base from V and 1 base from J, with 9 bases in between. CDR3 region: CASSLSPTSGNTIYF. Here the CDR3 DNA reads TGTGCCAGCAGCTTGAGCCCCACGTCTGGAAACACCATATATTTT.

The chain combines TRBV30 with TRBJ1-2; D not resolved. Germline loops: CDR1 GTSNPN, CDR2 SVGIG (reference sequence). V was shortened by 1 base and J by 3 bases, with 18 bases between the two germline ends. This CDR3 region has 16 residues. The CDR3 bases are TGTGCCTGGAGTGGCCCCCGAGTAAATGTATACTATGGCTACACCTTC. It translates to CAWSGPRVNVYYGYTF.

This clone appeared a single time. The J gene is TRBJ2-5, the V gene TRBV4-1; D not certain. The CDR3 length is 13 residues. Trimming stripped 6 bases from V and 2 bases from J, with 10 bases between. Germline lookup yields CDR1 MGHRA and CDR2 YSYEKL. The chain's CDR3 is CASRRGFQETQYF. In nucleotides, the CDR3 is TGCGCCAGCAGACGCGGTTTTCAAGAGACCCAGTACTTC.

The chain employs TRBV10-1 and TRBJ2-1, with 7 bases matching TRBD2. Germline loops: CDR1 WNHNN, CDR2 SYGVQD (reference sequence). The trim removed 4 bases at V and 9 bases at J, leaving 9 bases unmatched. This CDR3 has 14 residues. The CDR3 coding sequence is TGCGCCAGCAGTGTCTCTCTCCCGGGGGGTGAGCAGTTCTTC. Its protein is CASSVSLPGGEQFF.

The sample holds one count of this clone. The chain links TRBV10-3 to TRBJ2-7; D perhaps matches TRBD1 (6 bases). V lost 2 bases to trimming and J lost 3 bases, with 20 bases between them. The CDR3 runs 17 residues. From germline, CDR1 is ENHRY and CDR2 SYGVKD. CDR3: CAISETRTGRPIYEQYF. In nucleotides, the CDR3 is TGTGCCATCAGTGAGACCAGAACAGGGCGCCCCATCTACGAGCAGTACTTC.

This rearrangement joins TRBV5-1 to TRBJ1-5; perhaps TRBD1 as D (5 bases). Germline V gene sequence: CDR1 SGHRS, CDR2 YFSETQ. This CDR3 is 14 amino acids long. Trimming left V 0 bases short and J 3 bases short, with 7 bases between. The CDR3 protein is CASSLEGSNQPQHF. The DNA for the CDR3 is TGCGCCAGCAGCTTGGAGGGGTCCAATCAGCCCCAGCATTTT.

CDR3 region: CASSYSNRIYEQYF. The CDR3 region has the DNA TGTGCCAGCAGTTACTCGAACAGGATCTACGAGCAGTACTTC. The J gene is TRBJ2-7, the V gene TRBV6-5, with D possibly TRBD1 on 5 matching bases. Germline CDR1 MNHEY, CDR2 SVGAGI. V lost 0 bases and J lost 3, with 9 bases in between. The CDR3 contains 14 residues.

This clone turned up a few times. This chain connects TRBV28 to TRBJ1-2, with 7 nucleotides matching TRBD1. The length of the CDR3 is 13 residues. V was clipped by 6 bases and J by 6 bases; unmatched bases: 7. In germline, CDR1 is MDHEN, CDR2 SYDVKM. CDR3 sequence reads: CASRRDRVDGYTF. The CDR3 DNA follows: TGTGCCAGCAGGCGAGACAGGGTGGATGGCTACACCTTC.

The chain links TRBV5-8 to TRBJ1-3; D call uncertain. Germline V gene sequence: CDR1 SGHTS, CDR2 YDEGEE. V was cut by 0 bases and J by 2 bases, with 6 bases left in between. The CDR3 has 14 residues. The CDR3 DNA follows: TGTGCCAGCAGCTTGGGGTCGGCTGGAAACACCATATATTTT. This gives the protein CASSLGSAGNTIYF.

The chain recombines TRBV5-1 with TRBJ1-3; TRBD1 is a possible D gene (5 bases). The CDR3 contains 13 residues. Germline loops: CDR1 SGHRS, CDR2 YFSETQ. Deletions cut 2 bases from V and 7 bases from J, with 10 bases between. The CDR3 nucleotides read TGCGCCAGCAGCTTCGGGGGGATCAACACCATATATTTT. Translating it yields CASSFGGINTIYF.

This chain links TRBV11-1 with TRBJ1-1; TRBD1 aligns across 10 bases. The CDR3 runs 17 residues. Germline V gene lookup returns CDR1 SGHAT and CDR2 FQDESV (reference sequence). V gave up 5 bases and J gave up 4 bases; unmatched junction bases: 13. The CDR3 DNA reads as TGTGCCAGCAGCACACCGGACAGGGGGTTTAAGGGCACTGAAGCTTTCTTT. Translation gives CASSTPDRGFKGTEAFF. The variable domain in full, with the rest retrieved from reference TRBV11-1 and TRBJ1-1, is EAEVAQSPRYKITEKSQAVAFWCDPISGHATLYWYRQILGQGPELLVQFQDESVVDDSQLPKDRFSAERLKGVDSTLKIQPAELGDSAMYLCASSTPDRGFKGTEAFFGQGTRLTVV.